The present T cell receptor (beta chain) was sequenced within a study of blood T cells in healthy people across ages (dated by TCRdb to 2014 to 2015). Context from the whole study: Template switching captured roughly one uniquely barcoded TCR beta cDNA molecule per two T cells in model experiments. The donors were divided into four age groups: young (average around 16 years), middle-aged (almost 40), aged (about 61) and long-lived (82). For two donors (one aged 18 to 29 and one aged 80 or older), the study analyzed two additional independent replicas of 1 million unique cDNA reads from the same blood draw. To avoid experimental bias, donors of different ages were randomly spread across the sequencing lanes. Using deep sequencing normalized with unique cDNA molecular identifiers, the study measured how TCR beta repertoire diversity changes with age. Study-level results and caveats: Estimates of total diversity based on one million sequenced T cells were considered lower bounds and underestimates. The CMV infection status of donors was not known, potentially confounding age-related changes in expanded clonotypes. The percentage of naive T cells measured by flow cytometry correlated strongly with observed TCR beta diversity. Compared with the aged group, the long-lived group had more naive CD4+ T cells, fewer expanded clones and increased TCR diversity, a pattern suggesting age selection. As age increased, observed TCR beta diversity per million T cells dropped in a roughly linear way, and a significant reduction was already evident by age about 40. Because profiling used bulk unsorted PBMCs, naive and antigen-experienced compartments could not be compared conclusively.

A few counts support this clonotype. Its antigen is currently not known. Base quality data are lacking; no much larger clone is found one base away. Libraries were constructed by 5' RACE. The run used an Illumina HiSeq 2500. A second PCR of about 6 to 11 cycles was performed with a sample-barcoded 5' primer and a J-beta primer mix. Each TCR beta cDNA molecule received a unique molecular identifier from a template-switch 5' adaptor carrying 12 random nucleotides. Each sample yielded at least 2.5 million CDR3-containing paired-end reads. First-strand cDNA synthesis was performed from all RNA using the Mint cDNA synthesis kit, with priming by a TRBC-specific oligonucleotide. After uracil-DNA glycosylase treatment, a first 18-cycle PCR used universal primers M1SS and BC2_uni_R on all cDNA. Per the authors' processing: For normalization, 1 million high-quality reads were randomly selected from each sample, with every read carrying a distinct molecular identifier. Instead of being binned into consensus sequences, reads that shared molecular identifiers were thrown out. CDR3 identification, clonotype clustering and error correction used MiTCR with a Q25 quality threshold and the strictest error-elimination algorithm. Lower-bound total TCR beta diversity was estimated with a nonparametric unseen species model using Euler transformation. Using fastp at Q25 and MiXCR, TCRdb reprocessed the public reads and kept productive beta chains. Each entry is one CDR3 protein sequence, shown with its most common DNA and genes. The V and J calls, along with clone size, are taken from TCRdb and not from the paper's own processing. This sample lists roughly 1.5 million distinct CDR3 sequences; roughly 43% were detected once. The ten top clones hold about 4.1% of the sample.

Reading the germline V gene gives CDR1 ENHRY and CDR2 SYGVKD. The cysteine opens and the phenylalanine closes a CDR3 of 13 amino acids. Left in the record is the CDR3 DNA by itself, 39 bases read in frame from the first base. V is reduced by 3 bases and J by 6 bases, leaving a spacing of 9 bases between them. Donors were about 36 systemically healthy Caucasian individuals from Russia aged 6 to 90 years. Each donor gave roughly 9.5 milliliters of peripheral blood, collected into EDTA-treated Vacutainer tubes. Ficoll-Paque density-gradient centrifugation was used to isolate PBMCs, with at least 6.5 million per sample. Total RNA was extracted from PBMCs with Trizol reagent, with at least 6 micrograms obtained per sample. The percentages of naive CD45RAhigh/CD27high T cells were determined by flow cytometry on a PBMC aliquot from every donor.

Rearrangement joined TRBV10-3 to TRBJ1-5; possibly the D gene is TRBD1, per 5 matching bases. The TCR comes from a young woman in good health. Sequenced sample: blood. The nucleotide sequence is TGTGCCATCAGTGACAGGGAGCGTCAGCCCCAGCATTTT. The resulting protein is CAISDRERQPQHF.